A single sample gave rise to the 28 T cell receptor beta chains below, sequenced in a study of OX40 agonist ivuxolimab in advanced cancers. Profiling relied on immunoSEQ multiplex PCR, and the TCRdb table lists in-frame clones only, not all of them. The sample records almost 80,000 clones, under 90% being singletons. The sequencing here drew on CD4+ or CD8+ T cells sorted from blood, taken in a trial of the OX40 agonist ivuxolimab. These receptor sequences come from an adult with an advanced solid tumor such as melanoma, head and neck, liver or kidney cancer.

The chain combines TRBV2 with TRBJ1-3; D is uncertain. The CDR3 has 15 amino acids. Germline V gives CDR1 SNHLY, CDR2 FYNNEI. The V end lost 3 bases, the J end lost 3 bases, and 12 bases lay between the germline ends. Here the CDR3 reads CASSDHGGGGNTIYF. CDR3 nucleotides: TGTGCCAGCAGTGATCACGGAGGAGGTGGAAACACCATATATTTT.

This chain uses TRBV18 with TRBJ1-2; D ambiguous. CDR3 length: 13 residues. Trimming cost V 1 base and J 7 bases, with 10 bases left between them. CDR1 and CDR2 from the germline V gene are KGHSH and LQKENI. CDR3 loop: CASSPRPGIGYTF. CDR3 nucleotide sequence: TGTGCCAGCTCACCACGGCCCGGGATTGGCTACACCTTC.

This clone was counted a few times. CDR3 amino acids: CSVEGGGGYNEQFF. CDR3 DNA: TGCAGCGTTGAAGGAGGCGGGGGGTACAATGAGCAGTTCTTC. The gene calls are TRBV29-1 and TRBJ2-1; 8 positions match TRBD2. The CDR3 spans 14 residues. V trimming: 1 base; J trimming: 4 bases; junction bases outside the gene matches: 3. From germline, CDR1 is SQVTM and CDR2 ANQGSEA.

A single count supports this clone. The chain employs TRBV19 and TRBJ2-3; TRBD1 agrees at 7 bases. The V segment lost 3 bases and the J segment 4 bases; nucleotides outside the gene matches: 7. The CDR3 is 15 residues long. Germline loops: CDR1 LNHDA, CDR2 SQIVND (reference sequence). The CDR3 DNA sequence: TGTGCCAGTAGTATTGGGACAGTGAGGGCAGATACGCAGTATTTT. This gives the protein CASSIGTVRADTQYF.

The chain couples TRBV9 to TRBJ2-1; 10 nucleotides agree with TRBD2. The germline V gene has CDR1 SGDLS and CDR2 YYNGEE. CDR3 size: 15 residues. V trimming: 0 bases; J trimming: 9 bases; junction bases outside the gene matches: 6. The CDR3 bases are TGTGCCAGCAGCGTAGGAGAGCGGGGGGGAGGTGAGCAGTTCTTC. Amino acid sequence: CASSVGERGGGEQFF.

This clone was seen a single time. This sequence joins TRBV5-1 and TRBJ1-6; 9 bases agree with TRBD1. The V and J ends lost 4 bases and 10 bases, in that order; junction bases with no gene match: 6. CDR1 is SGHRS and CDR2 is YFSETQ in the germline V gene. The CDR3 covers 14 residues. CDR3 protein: CASSGGQGVSPLHF. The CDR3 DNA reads TGCGCCAGCAGCGGGGGACAGGGAGTATCACCCCTCCACTTT.

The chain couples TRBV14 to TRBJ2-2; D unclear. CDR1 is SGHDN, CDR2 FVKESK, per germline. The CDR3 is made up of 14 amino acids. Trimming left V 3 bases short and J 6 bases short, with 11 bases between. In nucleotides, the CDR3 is TGTGCCAGCAGCCAGAGGCGCCTTCCCGGGGAGCTGTTTTTT. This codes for CASSQRRLPGELFF.

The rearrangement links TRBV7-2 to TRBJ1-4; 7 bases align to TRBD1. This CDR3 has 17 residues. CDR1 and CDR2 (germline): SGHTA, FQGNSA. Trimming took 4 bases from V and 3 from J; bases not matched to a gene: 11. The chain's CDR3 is CASSSRHLGQPNEKLFF. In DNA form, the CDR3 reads TGTGCCAGCAGCTCCCGGCACCTGGGACAGCCTAATGAAAAACTGTTTTTT. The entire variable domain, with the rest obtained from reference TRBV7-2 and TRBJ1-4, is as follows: GAGVSQSPSNKVTEKGKDVELRCDPISGHTALYWYRQSLGQGLEFLIYFQGNSAPDKSGLPSDRFSAERTGGSVSTLTIQRTQQEDSAVYLCASSSRHLGQPNEKLFFGSGTQLSVL.

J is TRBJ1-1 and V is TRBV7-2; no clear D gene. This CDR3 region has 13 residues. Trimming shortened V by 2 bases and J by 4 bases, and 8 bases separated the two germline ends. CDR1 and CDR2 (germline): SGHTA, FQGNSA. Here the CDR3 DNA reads TGTGCCAGCAGCTTACTACGAAGCACTGAAGCTTTCTTT. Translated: CASSLLRSTEAFF. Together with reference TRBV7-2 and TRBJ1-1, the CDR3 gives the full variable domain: GAGVSQSPSNKVTEKGKDVELRCDPISGHTALYWYRQSLGQGLEFLIYFQGNSAPDKSGLPSDRFSAERTGGSVSTLTIQRTQQEDSAVYLCASSLLRSTEAFFGQGTRLTVV.

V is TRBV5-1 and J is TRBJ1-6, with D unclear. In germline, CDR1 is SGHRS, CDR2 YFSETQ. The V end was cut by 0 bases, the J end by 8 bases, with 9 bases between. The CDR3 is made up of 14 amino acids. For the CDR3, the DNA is TGCGCCAGCAGCTTGGGCCCTTTGGATTCACCCCTCCACTTT. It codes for CASSLGPLDSPLHF.

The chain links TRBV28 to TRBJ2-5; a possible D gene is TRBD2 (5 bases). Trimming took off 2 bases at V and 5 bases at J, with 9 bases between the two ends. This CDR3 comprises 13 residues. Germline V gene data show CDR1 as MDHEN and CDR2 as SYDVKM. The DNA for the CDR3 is TGTGCCAGCAGTTTAGCGGGTCTGGAGACCCAGTACTTC. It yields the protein CASSLAGLETQYF. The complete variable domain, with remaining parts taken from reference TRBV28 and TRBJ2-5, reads DVKVTQSSRYLVKRTGEKVFLECVQDMDHENMFWYRQDPGLGLRLIYFSYDVKMKEKGDIPEGYSVSREKKERFSLILESASTNQTSMYLCASSLAGLETQYFGPGTRLLVL.

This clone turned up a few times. CDR3 sequence (DNA): TGTGCCAGCAGTTCATTCACGGGACAGTGGGTTGGCTACACCTTC. This codes for CASSSFTGQWVGYTF. The V call is TRBV6-6, the J call TRBJ1-2; 7 positions match TRBD1. Looked up from germline, CDR1 is MNHNY and CDR2 is SVGAGI (reference sequence). The trim removed 4 bases at V and 7 bases at J, leaving 12 bases unmatched. The CDR3 runs 15 residues.

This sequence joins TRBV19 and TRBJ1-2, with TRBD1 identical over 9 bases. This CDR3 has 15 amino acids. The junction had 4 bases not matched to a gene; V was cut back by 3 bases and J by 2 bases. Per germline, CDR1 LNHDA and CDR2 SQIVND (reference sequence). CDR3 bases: TGTGCCAGTAGTATCCTCGGGACAGGGAACTATGGCTACACCTTC. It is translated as CASSILGTGNYGYTF.

CDR3 DNA sequence: TGTGCCAGCAGCCAAGGGGACAGGGGACTTTCGGCCAACGTCCTGACTTTC. Encoded protein: CASSQGDRGLSANVLTF. The V call is TRBV14, the J call TRBJ2-6, with 10 bases fitting TRBD1. Trimming cost V 1 base and J 6 bases; bases outside gene matches: 6. This CDR3 has 17 residues. Germline V lookup: CDR1 SGHDN, CDR2 FVKESK.

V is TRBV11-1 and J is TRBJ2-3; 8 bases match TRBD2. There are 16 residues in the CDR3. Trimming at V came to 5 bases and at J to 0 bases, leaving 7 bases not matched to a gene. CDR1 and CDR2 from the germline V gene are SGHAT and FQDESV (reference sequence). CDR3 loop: CASSPIAGTSTDTQYF. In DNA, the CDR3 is TGTGCCAGCAGCCCTATAGCGGGGACTAGCACAGATACGCAGTATTTT.

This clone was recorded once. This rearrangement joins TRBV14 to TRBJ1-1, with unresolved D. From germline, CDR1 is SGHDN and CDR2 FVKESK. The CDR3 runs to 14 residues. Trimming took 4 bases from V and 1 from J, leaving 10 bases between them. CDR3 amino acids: CASSRMVENTEAFF. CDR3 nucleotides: TGTGCCAGCAGCCGGATGGTCGAGAACACTGAAGCTTTCTTT.

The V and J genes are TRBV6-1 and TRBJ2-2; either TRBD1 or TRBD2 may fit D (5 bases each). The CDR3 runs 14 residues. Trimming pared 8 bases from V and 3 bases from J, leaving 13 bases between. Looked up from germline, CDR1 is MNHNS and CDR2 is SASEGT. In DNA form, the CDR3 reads TGTGCCAGCGTCCGGGACCTTTACACCGGGGAGCTGTTTTTT. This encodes CASVRDLYTGELFF.

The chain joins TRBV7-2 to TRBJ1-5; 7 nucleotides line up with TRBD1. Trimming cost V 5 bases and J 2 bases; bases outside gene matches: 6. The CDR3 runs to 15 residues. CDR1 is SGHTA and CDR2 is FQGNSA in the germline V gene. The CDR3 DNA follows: TGTGCCAGCAGCAAAAGGACAGGTGGCAATCAGCCCCAGCATTTT. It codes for CASSKRTGGNQPQHF.

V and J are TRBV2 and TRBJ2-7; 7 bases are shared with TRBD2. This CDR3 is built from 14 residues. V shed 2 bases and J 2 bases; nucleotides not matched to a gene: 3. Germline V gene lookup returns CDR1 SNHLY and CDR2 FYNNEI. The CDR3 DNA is TGTGCCAGCAGTGAAAGCCTAGCGGCCTACGAGCAGTACTTC. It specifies CASSESLAAYEQYF.

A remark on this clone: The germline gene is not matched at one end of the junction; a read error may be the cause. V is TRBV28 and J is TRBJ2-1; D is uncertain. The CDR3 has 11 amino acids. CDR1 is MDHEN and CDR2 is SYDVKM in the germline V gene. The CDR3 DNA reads TGTGCCAGCAGTCCCGGGCAGTCGCTCCTCTTC. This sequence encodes CASSPGQSLLF.

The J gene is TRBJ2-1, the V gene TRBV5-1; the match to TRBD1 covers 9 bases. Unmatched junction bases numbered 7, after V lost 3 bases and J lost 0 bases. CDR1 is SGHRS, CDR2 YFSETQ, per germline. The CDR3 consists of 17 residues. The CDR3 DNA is TGCGCCAGCAGCTGGGGACAGGGTGTGAGCTCCTACAATGAGCAGTTCTTC. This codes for CASSWGQGVSSYNEQFF.

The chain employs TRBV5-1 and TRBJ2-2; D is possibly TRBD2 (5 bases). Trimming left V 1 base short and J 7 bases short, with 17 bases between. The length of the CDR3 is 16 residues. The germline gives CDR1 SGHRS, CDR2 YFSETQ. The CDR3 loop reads CASSLNLGRVSGELFF. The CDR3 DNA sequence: TGCGCCAGCAGCTTGAACTTGGGGAGAGTTAGCGGGGAGCTGTTTTTT.

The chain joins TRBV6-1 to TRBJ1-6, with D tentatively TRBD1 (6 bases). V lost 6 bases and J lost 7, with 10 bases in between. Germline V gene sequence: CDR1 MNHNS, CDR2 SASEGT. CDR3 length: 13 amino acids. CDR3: CASRADSNSPLHF. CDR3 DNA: TGTGCCAGCAGGGCGGACAGCAATTCACCCCTCCACTTT.

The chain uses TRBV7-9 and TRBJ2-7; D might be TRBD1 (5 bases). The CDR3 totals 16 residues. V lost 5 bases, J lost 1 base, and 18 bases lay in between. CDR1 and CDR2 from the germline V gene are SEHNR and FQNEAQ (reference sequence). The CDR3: CASSPLTGRGSYEQYF. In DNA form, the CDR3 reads TGTGCCAGCAGCCCTTTAACAGGTAGGGGTTCCTACGAGCAGTACTTC.

CDR3 protein: CASSQEYRANYGYTF. The CDR3 nucleotides read TGTGCCAGCAGCCAAGAATACAGAGCTAACTATGGCTACACCTTC. The V gene is TRBV14, the J gene TRBJ1-2, with no clear D. The CDR3 totals 15 residues. Trimming stripped 0 bases from V and 0 bases from J, with 8 bases between. CDR1 is SGHDN and CDR2 is FVKESK in the germline V gene.

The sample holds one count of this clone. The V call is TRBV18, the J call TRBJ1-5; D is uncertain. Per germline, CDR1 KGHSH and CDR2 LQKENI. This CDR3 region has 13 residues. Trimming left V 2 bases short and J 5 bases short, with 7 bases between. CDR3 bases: TGTGCCAGCTCACCAGGGGTTGATCAGCCCCAGCATTTT. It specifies CASSPGVDQPQHF.

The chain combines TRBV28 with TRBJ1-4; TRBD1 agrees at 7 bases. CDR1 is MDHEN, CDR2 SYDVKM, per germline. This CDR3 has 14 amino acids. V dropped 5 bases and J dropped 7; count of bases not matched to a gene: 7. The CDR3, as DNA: TGTGCCAGCAGTCTGACAGGGTCGGGTGAAAAACTGTTTTTT. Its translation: CASSLTGSGEKLFF.

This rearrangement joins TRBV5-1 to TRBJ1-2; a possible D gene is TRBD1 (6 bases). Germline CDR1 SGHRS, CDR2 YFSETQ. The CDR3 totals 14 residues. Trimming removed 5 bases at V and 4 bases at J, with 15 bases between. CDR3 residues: CASRFLTGFYGYTF. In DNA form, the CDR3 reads TGCGCCAGCAGATTTCTGACAGGCTTCTATGGCTACACCTTC.